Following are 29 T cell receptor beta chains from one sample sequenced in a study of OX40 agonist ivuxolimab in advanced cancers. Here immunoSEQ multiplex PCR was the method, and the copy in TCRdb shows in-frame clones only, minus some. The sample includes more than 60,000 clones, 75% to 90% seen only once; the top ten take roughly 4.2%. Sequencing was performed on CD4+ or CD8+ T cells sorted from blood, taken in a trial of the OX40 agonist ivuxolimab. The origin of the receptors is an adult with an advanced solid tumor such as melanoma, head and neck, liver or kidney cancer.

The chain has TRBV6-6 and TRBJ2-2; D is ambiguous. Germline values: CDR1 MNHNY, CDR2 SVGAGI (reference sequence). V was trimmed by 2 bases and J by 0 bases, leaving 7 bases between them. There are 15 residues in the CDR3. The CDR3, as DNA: TGTGCCAGCAGTTACGGGCAGGCGAACACCGGGGAGCTGTTTTTT. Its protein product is CASSYGQANTGELFF.

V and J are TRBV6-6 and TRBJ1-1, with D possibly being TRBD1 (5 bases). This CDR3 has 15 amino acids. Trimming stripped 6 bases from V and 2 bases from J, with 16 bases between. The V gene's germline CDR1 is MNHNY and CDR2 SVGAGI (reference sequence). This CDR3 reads CASRPSYRRNTEAFF. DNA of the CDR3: TGTGCCAGCAGACCCAGCTACAGGAGAAACACTGAAGCTTTCTTT.

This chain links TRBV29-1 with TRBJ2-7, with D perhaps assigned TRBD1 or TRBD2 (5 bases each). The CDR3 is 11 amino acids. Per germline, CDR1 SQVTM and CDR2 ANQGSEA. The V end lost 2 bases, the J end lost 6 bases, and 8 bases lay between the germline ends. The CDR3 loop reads CSVESGPEQYF. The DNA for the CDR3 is TGCAGCGTTGAATCGGGACCCGAGCAGTACTTC.

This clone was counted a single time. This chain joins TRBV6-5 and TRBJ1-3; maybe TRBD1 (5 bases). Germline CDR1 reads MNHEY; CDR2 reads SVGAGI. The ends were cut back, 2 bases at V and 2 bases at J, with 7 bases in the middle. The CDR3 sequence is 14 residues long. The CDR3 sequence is CASSYRTTGNTIYF. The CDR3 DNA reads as TGTGCCAGCAGTTACCGGACAACTGGAAACACCATATATTTT.

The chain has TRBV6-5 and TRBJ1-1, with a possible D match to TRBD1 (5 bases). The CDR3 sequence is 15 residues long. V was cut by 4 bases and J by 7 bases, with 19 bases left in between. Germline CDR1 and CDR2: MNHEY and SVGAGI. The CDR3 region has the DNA TGTGCCAGCAGTTCTCCGGGACTCTCTGGGCGTGAAGCTTTCTTT. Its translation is CASSSPGLSGREAFF.

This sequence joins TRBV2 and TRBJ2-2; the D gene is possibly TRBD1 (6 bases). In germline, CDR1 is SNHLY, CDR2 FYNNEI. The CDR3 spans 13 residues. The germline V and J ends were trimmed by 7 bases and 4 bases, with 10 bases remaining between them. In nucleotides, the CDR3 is TGTGCCAGCACAGGGGTGGGCACCGGGGAGCTGTTTTTT. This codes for CASTGVGTGELFF.

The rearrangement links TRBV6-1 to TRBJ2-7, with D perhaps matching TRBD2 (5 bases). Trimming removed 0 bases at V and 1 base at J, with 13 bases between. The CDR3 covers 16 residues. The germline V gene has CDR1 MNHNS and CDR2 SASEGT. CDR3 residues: CASSEAWSGRSYEQYF. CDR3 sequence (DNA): TGTGCCAGCAGTGAAGCTTGGAGCGGACGATCCTACGAGCAGTACTTC.

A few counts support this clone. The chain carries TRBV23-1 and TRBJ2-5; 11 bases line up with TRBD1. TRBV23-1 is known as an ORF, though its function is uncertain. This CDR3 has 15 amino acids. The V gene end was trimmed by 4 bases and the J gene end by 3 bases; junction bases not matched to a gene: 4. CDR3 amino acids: CASSPPGQGEETQYF. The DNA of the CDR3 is TGCGCCAGCAGTCCCCCGGGACAGGGGGAAGAGACCCAGTACTTC.

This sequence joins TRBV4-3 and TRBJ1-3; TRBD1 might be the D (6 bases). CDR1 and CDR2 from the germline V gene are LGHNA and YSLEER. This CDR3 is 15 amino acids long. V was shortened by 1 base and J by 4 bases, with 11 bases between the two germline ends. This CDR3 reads CASSQAGAGGNTIYF. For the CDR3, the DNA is TGCGCCAGCAGCCAAGCAGGGGCGGGGGGAAACACCATATATTTT.

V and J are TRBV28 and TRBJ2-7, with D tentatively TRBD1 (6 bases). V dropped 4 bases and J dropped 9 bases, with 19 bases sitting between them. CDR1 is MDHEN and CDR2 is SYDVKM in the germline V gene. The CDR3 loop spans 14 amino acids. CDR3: CASSSPGQSEGQYF. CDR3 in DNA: TGTGCCAGCAGTTCACCGGGACAATCAGAGGGGCAGTACTTC.

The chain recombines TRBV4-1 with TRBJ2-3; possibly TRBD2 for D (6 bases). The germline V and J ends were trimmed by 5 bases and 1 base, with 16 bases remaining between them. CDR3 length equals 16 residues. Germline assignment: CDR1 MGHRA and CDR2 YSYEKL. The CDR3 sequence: CASSVGGTHGTDTQYF. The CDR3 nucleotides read TGCGCCAGCAGCGTAGGAGGGACTCATGGCACAGATACGCAGTATTTT.

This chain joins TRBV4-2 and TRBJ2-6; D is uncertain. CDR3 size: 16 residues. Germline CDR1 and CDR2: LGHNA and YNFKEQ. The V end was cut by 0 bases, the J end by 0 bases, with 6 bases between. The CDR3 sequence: CASSQDTVSGANVLTF. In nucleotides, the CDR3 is TGTGCCAGCAGCCAAGATACAGTCTCTGGGGCCAACGTCCTGACTTTC.

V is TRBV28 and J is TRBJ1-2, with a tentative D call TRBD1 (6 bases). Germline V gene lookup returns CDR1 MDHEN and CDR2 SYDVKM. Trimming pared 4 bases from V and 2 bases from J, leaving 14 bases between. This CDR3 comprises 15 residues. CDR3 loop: CASSSGGAENYGYTF. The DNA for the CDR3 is TGTGCCAGCAGTTCGGGGGGCGCGGAAAACTATGGCTACACCTTC.

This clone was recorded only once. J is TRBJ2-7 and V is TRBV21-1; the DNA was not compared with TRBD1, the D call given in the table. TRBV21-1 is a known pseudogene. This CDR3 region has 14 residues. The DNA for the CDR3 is TGTGCCAGCAGCTTTATAACAGGCGACTACGAGCAGTACTTC. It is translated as CASSFITGDYEQYF.

This CDR3 is CASSYTVDPRAGELFF. The CDR3 bases are TGTGCCAGCAGTTACACTGTAGACCCACGGGCCGGGGAGCTGTTTTTT. V is TRBV6-6 and J is TRBJ2-2; the D is unclear. The CDR3 runs to 16 residues. Germline V lookup: CDR1 MNHNY, CDR2 SVGAGI (reference sequence). The V end was cut by 2 bases, the J end by 6 bases, with 16 bases between.

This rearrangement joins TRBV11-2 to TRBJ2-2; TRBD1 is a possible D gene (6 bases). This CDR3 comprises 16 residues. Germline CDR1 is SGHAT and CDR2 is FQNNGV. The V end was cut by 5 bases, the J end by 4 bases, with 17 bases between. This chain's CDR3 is CASSAPSGVVTGELFF. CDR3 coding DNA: TGTGCCAGCAGCGCGCCCTCAGGGGTGGTCACCGGGGAGCTGTTTTTT.

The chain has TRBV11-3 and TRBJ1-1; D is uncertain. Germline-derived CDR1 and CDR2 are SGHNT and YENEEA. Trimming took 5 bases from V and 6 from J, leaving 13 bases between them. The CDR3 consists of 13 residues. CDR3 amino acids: CASSTGQQPEAFF. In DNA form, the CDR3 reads TGTGCCAGCAGCACGGGCCAGCAACCTGAAGCTTTCTTT.

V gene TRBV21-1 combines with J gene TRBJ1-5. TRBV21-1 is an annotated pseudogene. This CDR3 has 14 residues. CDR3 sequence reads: CASGKGLRRQPQHF. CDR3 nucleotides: TGTGCCAGCGGAAAGGGACTTAGGCGACAGCCCCAGCATTTT.

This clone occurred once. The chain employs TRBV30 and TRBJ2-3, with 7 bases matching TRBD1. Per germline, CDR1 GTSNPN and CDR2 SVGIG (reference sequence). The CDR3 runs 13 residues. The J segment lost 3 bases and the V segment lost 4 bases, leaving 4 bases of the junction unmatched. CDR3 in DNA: TGTGCCTGGAATCCGACAGGGACAGATACGCAGTATTTT. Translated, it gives CAWNPTGTDTQYF. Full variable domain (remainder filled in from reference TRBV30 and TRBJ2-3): SQTIHQWPATLVQPVGSPLSLECTVEGTSNPNLYWYRQAAGRGLQLLFYSVGIGQISSEVPQNLSASRPQDRQFILSSKKLLLSDSGFYLCAWNPTGTDTQYFGPGTRLTVL.

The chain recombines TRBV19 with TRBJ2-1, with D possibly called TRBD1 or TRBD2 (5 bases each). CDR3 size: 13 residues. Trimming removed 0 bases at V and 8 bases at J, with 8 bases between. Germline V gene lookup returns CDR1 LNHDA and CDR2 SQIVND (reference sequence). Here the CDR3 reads CASSIERGHEQFF. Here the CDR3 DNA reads TGTGCCAGTAGTATAGAGAGGGGTCATGAGCAGTTCTTC.

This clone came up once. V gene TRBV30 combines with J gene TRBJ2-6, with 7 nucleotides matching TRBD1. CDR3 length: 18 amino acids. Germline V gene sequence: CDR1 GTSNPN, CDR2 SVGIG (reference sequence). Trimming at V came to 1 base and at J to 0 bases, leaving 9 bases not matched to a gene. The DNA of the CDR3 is TGTGCCTGGAGTGAGGGGGCAGGGGGTAGCTCTGGGGCCAACGTCCTGACTTTC. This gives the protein CAWSEGAGGSSGANVLTF.

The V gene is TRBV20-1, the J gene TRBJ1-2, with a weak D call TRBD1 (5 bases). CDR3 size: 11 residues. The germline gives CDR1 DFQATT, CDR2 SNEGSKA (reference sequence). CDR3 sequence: CSAYTGHGYTF. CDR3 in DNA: TGCAGCGCTTACACGGGACATGGCTACACCTTC.

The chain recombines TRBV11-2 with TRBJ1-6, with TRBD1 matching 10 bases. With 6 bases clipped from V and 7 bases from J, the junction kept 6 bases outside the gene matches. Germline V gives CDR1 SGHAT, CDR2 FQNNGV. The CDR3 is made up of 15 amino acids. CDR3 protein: CASSLRGQGNSPLHF. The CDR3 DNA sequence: TGTGCCAGCAGTTTAAGGGGACAGGGGAATTCACCCCTCCACTTT.

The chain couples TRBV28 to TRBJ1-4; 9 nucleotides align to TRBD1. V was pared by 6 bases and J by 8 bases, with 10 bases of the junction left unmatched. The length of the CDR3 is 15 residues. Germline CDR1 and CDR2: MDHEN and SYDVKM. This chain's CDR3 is CASSGNRDRAEKLFF. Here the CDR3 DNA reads TGTGCCAGCAGCGGGAACCGGGACAGGGCCGAAAAACTGTTTTTT.

CDR3 region: CSSTGTSWETQYF. Here the CDR3 DNA reads TGCAGCTCCACCGGGACTAGCTGGGAGACCCAGTACTTC. The gene calls are TRBV29-1 and TRBJ2-5; TRBD2 aligns across 9 bases. The CDR3 is made up of 13 amino acids. J lost 5 bases, V lost 8 bases, and 9 bases had no gene match. Germline V gives CDR1 SQVTM, CDR2 ANQGSEA. The full variable domain, its missing parts supplied by reference TRBV29-1 and TRBJ2-5, is SAVISQKPSRDICQRGTSLTIQCQVDSQVTMMFWYRQQPGQSLTLIATANQGSEATYESGFVIDKFPISRPNLTFSTLTVSNMSPEDSSIYLCSSTGTSWETQYFGPGTRLLVL.

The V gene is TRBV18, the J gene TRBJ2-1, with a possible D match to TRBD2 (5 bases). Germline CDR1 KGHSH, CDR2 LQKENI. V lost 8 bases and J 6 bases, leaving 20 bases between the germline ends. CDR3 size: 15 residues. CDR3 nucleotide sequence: TGTGCCAGCCACCGGAGCGGTTCGGGTTCCAATGAGCAGTTCTTC. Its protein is CASHRSGSGSNEQFF.

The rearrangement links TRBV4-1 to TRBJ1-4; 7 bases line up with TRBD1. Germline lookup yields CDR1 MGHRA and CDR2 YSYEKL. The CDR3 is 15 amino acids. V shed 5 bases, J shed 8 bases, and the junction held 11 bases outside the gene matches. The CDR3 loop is CASSARGLREEKLFF. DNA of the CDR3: TGCGCCAGCAGCGCCAGGGGGTTAAGGGAAGAAAAACTGTTTTTT.

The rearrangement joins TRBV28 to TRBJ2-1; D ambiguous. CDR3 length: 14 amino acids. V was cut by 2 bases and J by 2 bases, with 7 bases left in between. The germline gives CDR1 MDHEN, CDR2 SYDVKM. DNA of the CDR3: TGTGCCAGCAGTTTAGGGCAGCCCTACAATGAGCAGTTCTTC. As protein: CASSLGQPYNEQFF.

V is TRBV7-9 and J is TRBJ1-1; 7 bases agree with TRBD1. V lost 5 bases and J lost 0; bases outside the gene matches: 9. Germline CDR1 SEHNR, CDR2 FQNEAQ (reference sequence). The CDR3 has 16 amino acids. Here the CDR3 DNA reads TGTGCCAGCAGCGCAAGAAGACAGGGCCTGAACACTGAAGCTTTCTTT. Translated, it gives CASSARRQGLNTEAFF. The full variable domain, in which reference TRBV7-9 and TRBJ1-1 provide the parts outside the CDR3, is DTGVSQNPRHKITKRGQNVTFRCDPISEHNRLYWYRQTLGQGPEFLTYFQNEAQLEKSRLLSDRFSAERPKGSFSTLEIQRTEQGDSAMYLCASSARRQGLNTEAFFGQGTRLTVV.